The 28 T cell receptor beta chains listed next were all sequenced from one sample in a study of T cell responses to AZD1222 COVID-19 vaccine. Clones were read by immunoSEQ multiplex PCR, and TCRdb kept only the in-frame ones, dropping some. The sample has about 180,000 clones; roughly 91% are singletons. The specimen comprised peripheral blood, sampled 28 days after the second AZD1222 dose. The source is an adult who received the AZD1222 COVID-19 vaccine.

J is TRBJ1-1 and V is TRBV3-1 (or the pseudogene TRBV3-2), with 8 positions matching TRBD1. Germline-derived CDR1 and CDR2 are LGHDT and YNNKEL (reference sequence). The junction had 11 bases not matched to a gene; V was cut back by 4 bases and J by 4 bases. The CDR3 runs 16 residues. The CDR3 nucleotides read TGTGCCAGCAGCCCTACCGGGACAGGAGGATCCACTGAAGCTTTCTTT. Amino acids: CASSPTGTGGSTEAFF.

This chain uses TRBV4-2 with TRBJ2-1; D is uncertain. CDR3 length equals 12 residues. From germline, CDR1 is LGHNA and CDR2 YNFKEQ. The ends were cut back, 2 bases at V and 7 bases at J, with 6 bases in the middle. The CDR3 DNA reads as TGTGCCAGCAGCCAATGGGGAAATGAGCAGTTCTTC. It yields the protein CASSQWGNEQFF.

The chain recombines TRBV7-2 with TRBJ2-1; 9 bases are shared with TRBD2. The ends lost 7 bases at V and 0 bases at J; junction bases unmatched: 4. CDR3 length: 15 amino acids. Per the germline V gene, CDR1 is SGHTA and CDR2 is FQGNSA. This CDR3 reads CASTLAGISYNEQFF. CDR3 in DNA: TGTGCCAGCACCCTAGCGGGGATCTCCTACAATGAGCAGTTCTTC.

This sequence joins TRBV12-5 and TRBJ2-3; the D is unclear. CDR1 is LGHNT, CDR2 FRNRAP, per germline. The germline V and J ends were trimmed by 2 bases and 0 bases, with 6 bases remaining between them. The CDR3 is made up of 14 amino acids. The CDR3 region has the DNA TGTGCTAGTGGTTTGTATCCTAGCACAGATACGCAGTATTTT. Protein sequence: CASGLYPSTDTQYF.

The rearrangement joins TRBV5-1 to TRBJ1-5; D is perhaps TRBD1 (6 bases). Germline CDR1 and CDR2: SGHRS and YFSETQ. The CDR3 runs to 15 residues. With 2 bases removed from V and 1 base from J, the gap between germline ends came to 10 bases. For the CDR3, the DNA is TGCGCCAGCAGCTTAACCGGACAGAGCAATCAGCCCCAGCATTTT. Its translation: CASSLTGQSNQPQHF.

The chain is built from TRBV7-7 and TRBJ2-7; D gene unclear. The ends were cut back, 1 base at V and 6 bases at J, with 13 bases in the middle. Germline V CDR1 and CDR2: SSHAT, FNYEAQ (reference sequence). This CDR3 spans 14 amino acids. This CDR3 reads CASSLEGSAGEQYF. The CDR3, as DNA: TGTGCCAGCAGCTTAGAAGGTTCCGCCGGCGAGCAGTACTTC.

The chain is built from TRBV3-1 (or the pseudogene TRBV3-2) and TRBJ2-5; maybe TRBD2 (5 bases). Germline V CDR1 and CDR2: LGHDT, YNNKEL (reference sequence). The CDR3 loop spans 13 amino acids. V was shortened by 8 bases and J by 5 bases, with 15 bases between the two germline ends. CDR3 protein: CASAKRGFETQYF. CDR3 nucleotide sequence: TGTGCCAGCGCAAAAAGAGGGTTCGAGACCCAGTACTTC.

This clone was seen a handful of times. The J gene is TRBJ1-4, the V gene TRBV10-3; D ambiguous. With 4 bases removed from V and 3 bases from J, the gap between germline ends came to 12 bases. The germline CDR1 and CDR2 sequences are ENHRY and SYGVKD. This CDR3 has 15 residues. The DNA for the CDR3 is TGTGCCATCAGTGGAGCGGACGCCCCTAATGAAAAACTGTTTTTT. Protein sequence: CAISGADAPNEKLFF.

V is TRBV7-7 and J is TRBJ1-2; a possible D gene is TRBD1 (5 bases). CDR3 size: 20 residues. The germline V gene has CDR1 SSHAT and CDR2 FNYEAQ (reference sequence). Trimming removed 3 bases at V and 5 bases at J, with 31 bases between. In nucleotides, the CDR3 is TGTGCCAGCAGCTTCACGACATTTGGTACAGGAGGGTACTATAATTATGGCTACACCTTC. It codes for CASSFTTFGTGGYYNYGYTF.

This CDR3 reads CASSFGASKNNEQFF. Here the CDR3 DNA reads TGTGCCAGCAGCTTCGGGGCATCAAAAAACAATGAGCAGTTCTTC. The gene calls are TRBV5-5 and TRBJ2-1, with D possibly being TRBD1 or TRBD2 (5 bases each). Germline values: CDR1 SGHKS, CDR2 YYEKEE (reference sequence). This CDR3 has 15 amino acids. V was clipped by 2 bases and J by 5 bases, with 14 bases between them.

The V gene is TRBV12-3 or TRBV12-4, the J gene TRBJ1-4; D perhaps matches TRBD1 (5 bases). CDR3 length equals 11 residues. V lost 6 bases and J 6 bases, leaving 5 bases between the germline ends. The CDR3 is CASRGDEKLFF. DNA of the CDR3: TGTGCCAGCAGGGGGGATGAAAAACTGTTTTTT.

V and J are TRBV24-1 and TRBJ2-3; possible D gene TRBD1, 6 bases. The CDR3 is made up of 16 amino acids. The ends were cut back, 5 bases at V and 0 bases at J, with 14 bases in the middle. Per germline, CDR1 KGHDR and CDR2 SFDVKD. Here the CDR3 DNA reads TGTGCCACCAGTGCCGCTGACAGGTCAAGCACAGATACGCAGTATTTT. This codes for CATSAADRSSTDTQYF.

The CDR3 DNA sequence: TGCGCCAGCAGCCCGAGTCGGGGGAGCACAGATACGCAGTATTTT. Encoded protein: CASSPSRGSTDTQYF. The chain is built from TRBV5-1 and TRBJ2-3; D may be TRBD2 (6 bases). V was pared by 4 bases and J by 0 bases, with 12 bases between. Germline V gene lookup returns CDR1 SGHRS and CDR2 YFSETQ. CDR3 size: 15 residues.

This sequence joins TRBV4-2 and TRBJ1-6; 7 bases align to TRBD1. CDR3 length: 17 residues. Trimming cost V 5 bases and J 7 bases; bases outside gene matches: 14. CDR1 and CDR2 from the germline V gene are LGHNA and YNFKEQ. CDR3 DNA sequence: TGTGCCAGCAGCAAAAGAGAGGGAGCAGGGGGGAATTCACCCCTCCACTTT. As protein: CASSKREGAGGNSPLHF.

This clone appeared a few times. V is TRBV2 and J is TRBJ2-1, with D perhaps being TRBD1 or TRBD2 (5 bases each). This CDR3 is 15 amino acids long. Germline-derived CDR1 and CDR2 are SNHLY and FYNNEI. V shed 3 bases and J shed 2 bases, with 11 bases lying between them. The CDR3 loop reads CASSDWQGAYNEQFF. CDR3 nucleotides: TGTGCCAGCAGTGACTGGCAGGGAGCCTACAATGAGCAGTTCTTC.

The chain joins TRBV18 to TRBJ2-7, with D maybe TRBD1 (5 bases). CDR1 is KGHSH, CDR2 LQKENI, per germline. The CDR3 contains 15 residues. Trimming removed 3 bases from V and 0 bases from J, with 12 bases in between. The CDR3 region is CASSPRLTDSYEQYF. In nucleotides, the CDR3 is TGTGCCAGCTCACCCAGGCTGACAGACTCCTACGAGCAGTACTTC. Based on the CDR3 plus reference TRBV18 and TRBJ2-7, the full variable domain is NAGVMQNPRHLVRRRGQEARLRCSPMKGHSHVYWYRQLPEEGLKFMVYLQKENIIDESGMPKERFSAEFPKEGPSILRIQQVVRGDSAAYFCASSPRLTDSYEQYFGPGTRLTVT.

As DNA, the CDR3 is TGTGCCAGCAGCCCCAGTAACGGGGCTAACTATGGCTACACCTTC. Translating gives CASSPSNGANYGYTF. The chain joins TRBV6-5 to TRBJ1-2, with D unclear. CDR1 and CDR2 (germline): MNHEY, SVGAGI. V shed 6 bases and J shed 0 bases, with 14 bases lying between them. CDR3 size: 15 residues.

The genes are TRBV12-3 or TRBV12-4 and TRBJ2-1; maybe TRBD2 (5 bases). The germline V and J ends were trimmed by 11 bases and 2 bases, with 10 bases remaining between them. The CDR3 totals 12 residues. In DNA, the CDR3 is TGTGCCGACGGGGTGGCCTACAATGAGCAGTTCTTC. Translating it yields CADGVAYNEQFF.

The chain has TRBV7-6 and TRBJ2-4, with a possible D match to TRBD2 (7 bases). Germline V CDR1 and CDR2: SGHVS, FNYEAQ. V lost 5 bases to trimming and J lost 0 bases, with 20 bases between them. There are 18 residues in the CDR3. CDR3 bases: TGTGCCAGCAGCCCGCTGGGCGGGGGCCCTCTAGCCAAAAACATTCAGTACTTC. Amino acid sequence: CASSPLGGGPLAKNIQYF.

The chain recombines TRBV5-1 with TRBJ2-1; 13 positions agree with TRBD2. The CDR3 loop spans 17 amino acids. J was trimmed by 5 bases and V by 0 bases; bases with no gene match: 5. The V gene's germline CDR1 is SGHRS and CDR2 YFSETQ. CDR3 loop: CASSLGGLAGTNNEQFF. The CDR3 bases are TGCGCCAGCAGCTTGGGGGGACTAGCGGGAACAAACAATGAGCAGTTCTTC. The full variable domain, rest sourced from reference TRBV5-1 and TRBJ2-1, is KAGVTQTPRYLIKTRGQQVTLSCSPISGHRSVSWYQQTPGQGLQFLFEYFSETQRNKGNFPGRFSGRQFSNSRSEMNVSTLELGDSALYLCASSLGGLAGTNNEQFFGPGTRLTVL.

The J gene is TRBJ1-2, the V gene TRBV18; D is unresolved. V was pared by 6 bases and J by 1 base, with 15 bases between. The length of the CDR3 is 15 residues. Looked up from germline, CDR1 is KGHSH and CDR2 is LQKENI. CDR3 bases: TGTGCCAGCTCTGATGTCGTGTTATTTAACTATGGCTACACCTTC. It yields the protein CASSDVVLFNYGYTF.

This chain's CDR3 is CASSFSQGDYGYTF. The CDR3 nucleotides are TGTGCCAGCAGCTTCTCACAGGGCGACTATGGCTACACCTTC. The chain uses TRBV7-2 and TRBJ1-2; possible D gene TRBD1, 6 bases. The CDR3 loop spans 14 amino acids. V was trimmed by 3 bases and J by 3 bases, leaving 11 bases between them. Germline CDR1 reads SGHTA; CDR2 reads FQGNSA.

The chain uses TRBV21-1 and TRBJ2-2. TRBV21-1 is a pseudogene locus. This CDR3 spans 14 amino acids. This CDR3 reads CASSKVRKGGELFF. The CDR3 nucleotides are TGTGCCAGCAGCAAAGTCCGAAAGGGCGGGGAGCTGTTTTTT.

This clone was seen more than once but under ten times. This chain joins TRBV5-5 and TRBJ1-2; D remains unclear. CDR1 and CDR2 (germline): SGHKS, YYEKEE (reference sequence). This CDR3 contains 11 residues. The germline V and J ends were trimmed by 10 bases and 6 bases, with 13 bases remaining between them. The CDR3, as DNA: TGTGCCGACTATGGCGGCGATGGCTACACCTTC. Protein sequence: CADYGGDGYTF.

This chain uses TRBV6-2 or TRBV6-3 with TRBJ1-1; D remains ambiguous. Trimming shortened V by 5 bases and J by 5 bases, and 9 bases separated the two germline ends. Germline loops: CDR1 MNHEY, CDR2 SVGEGT. The CDR3 spans 12 residues. CDR3 protein: CASSLVVTEAFF. The CDR3 DNA follows: TGTGCCAGCAGTCTAGTCGTGACTGAAGCTTTCTTT.

The gene calls are TRBV21-1 and TRBJ2-1; TRBD1, the table's D call, lacks a check against the DNA. TRBV21-1 is reported as a pseudogene. The CDR3 covers 13 residues. CDR3 nucleotides: TGTGCCAGCAGCAAACCTTTAGGGGGTGAGCAGTTCTTC. This gives the protein CASSKPLGGEQFF.

The chain carries TRBV28 and TRBJ1-2, with D tentatively TRBD1 (5 bases). V shed 7 bases and J shed 8 bases, with 23 bases lying between them. This CDR3 spans 15 amino acids. CDR1 MDHEN and CDR2 SYDVKM come from the germline V gene. This CDR3 is CASTQSWEGPYGYTF. The CDR3 DNA reads TGTGCCAGCACCCAATCATGGGAGGGACCTTACGGCTACACCTTC.

The J gene is TRBJ1-5, the V gene TRBV4-1; maybe TRBD1 (5 bases). The V gene's germline CDR1 is MGHRA and CDR2 YSYEKL. V was shortened by 1 base and J by 6 bases, with 16 bases between the two germline ends. The CDR3 loop spans 16 amino acids. CDR3 sequence reads: CASSQVGRGLGQPQHF. The CDR3 coding sequence is TGCGCCAGCAGCCAAGTGGGGCGGGGATTAGGTCAGCCCCAGCATTTT.